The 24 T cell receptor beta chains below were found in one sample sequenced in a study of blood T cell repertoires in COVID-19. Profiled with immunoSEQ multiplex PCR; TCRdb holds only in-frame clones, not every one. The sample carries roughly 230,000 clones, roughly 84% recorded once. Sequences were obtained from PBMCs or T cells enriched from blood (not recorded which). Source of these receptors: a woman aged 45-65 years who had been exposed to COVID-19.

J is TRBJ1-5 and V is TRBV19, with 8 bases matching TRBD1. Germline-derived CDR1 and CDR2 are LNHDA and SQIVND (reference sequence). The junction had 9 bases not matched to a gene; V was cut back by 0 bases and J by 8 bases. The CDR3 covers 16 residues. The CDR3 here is CASSIDALQGGKPQHF. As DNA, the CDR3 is TGTGCCAGTAGTATAGATGCCCTACAGGGGGGAAAGCCCCAGCATTTT.

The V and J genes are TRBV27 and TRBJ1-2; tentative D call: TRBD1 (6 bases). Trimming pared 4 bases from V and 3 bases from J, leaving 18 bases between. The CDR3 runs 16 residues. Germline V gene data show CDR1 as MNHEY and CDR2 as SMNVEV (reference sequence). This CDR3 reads CASSSSPLQGHYGYTF. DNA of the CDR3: TGTGCCAGCAGTTCCTCGCCTTTACAGGGCCACTATGGCTACACCTTC.

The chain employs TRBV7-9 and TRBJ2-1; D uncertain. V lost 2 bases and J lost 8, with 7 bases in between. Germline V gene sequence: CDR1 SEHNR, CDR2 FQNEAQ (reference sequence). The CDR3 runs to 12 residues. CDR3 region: CASSLRGDEQFF. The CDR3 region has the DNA TGTGCCAGCAGCTTAAGAGGAGATGAGCAGTTCTTC.

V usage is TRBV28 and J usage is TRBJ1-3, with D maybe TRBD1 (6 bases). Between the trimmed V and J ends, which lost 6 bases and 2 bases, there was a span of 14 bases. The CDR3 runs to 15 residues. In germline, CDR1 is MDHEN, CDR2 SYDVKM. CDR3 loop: CASRWGGRAGNTIYF. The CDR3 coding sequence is TGTGCCAGCAGATGGGGGGGCAGAGCTGGAAACACCATATATTTT.

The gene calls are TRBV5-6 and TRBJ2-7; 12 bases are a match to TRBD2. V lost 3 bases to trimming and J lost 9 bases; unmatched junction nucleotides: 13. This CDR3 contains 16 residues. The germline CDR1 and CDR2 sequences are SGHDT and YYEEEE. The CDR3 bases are TGTGCCAGCAGCTGGGGCCCTAGCGGGGGGGCTTTCAGGCAGTACTTC. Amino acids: CASSWGPSGGAFRQYF.

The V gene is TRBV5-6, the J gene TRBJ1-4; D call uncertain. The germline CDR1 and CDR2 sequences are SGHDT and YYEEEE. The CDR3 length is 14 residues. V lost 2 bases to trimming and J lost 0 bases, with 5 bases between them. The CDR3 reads CASSFGATNEKLFF. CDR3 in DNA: TGTGCCAGCAGCTTCGGGGCAACTAATGAAAAACTGTTTTTT.

The DNA for the CDR3 is TGTGCCAGCAGTTTAGATCCAGCTGAAGCTTTCTTT. This sequence encodes CASSLDPAEAFF. This chain connects TRBV28 to TRBJ1-1; D ambiguous. The CDR3 contains 12 residues. The germline CDR1 and CDR2 sequences are MDHEN and SYDVKM. V gave up 2 bases and J gave up 6 bases, with 7 bases separating them.

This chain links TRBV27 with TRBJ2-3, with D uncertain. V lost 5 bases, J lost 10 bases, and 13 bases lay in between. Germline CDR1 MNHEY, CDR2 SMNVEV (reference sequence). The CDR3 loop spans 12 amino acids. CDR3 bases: TGTGCCAGCAGTCCCACCATAACGGCGCAGTATTTT. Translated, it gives CASSPTITAQYF.

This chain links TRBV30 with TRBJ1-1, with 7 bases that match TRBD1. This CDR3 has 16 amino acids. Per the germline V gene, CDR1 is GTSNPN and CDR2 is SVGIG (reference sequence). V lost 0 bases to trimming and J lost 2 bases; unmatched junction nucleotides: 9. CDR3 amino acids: CAWSVFGAGGNTEAFF. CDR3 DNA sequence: TGTGCCTGGAGTGTTTTTGGGGCAGGGGGTAACACTGAAGCTTTCTTT.

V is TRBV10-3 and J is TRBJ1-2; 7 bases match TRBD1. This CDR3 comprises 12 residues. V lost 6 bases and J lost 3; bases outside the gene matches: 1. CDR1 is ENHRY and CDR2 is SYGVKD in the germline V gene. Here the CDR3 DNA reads TGTGCCATCAGCACAGGGGACTATGGCTACACCTTC. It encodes CAISTGDYGYTF.

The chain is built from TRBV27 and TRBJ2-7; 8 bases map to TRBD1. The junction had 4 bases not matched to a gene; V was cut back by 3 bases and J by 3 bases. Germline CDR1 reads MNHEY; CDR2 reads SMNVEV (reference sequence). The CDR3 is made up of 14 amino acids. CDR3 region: CASSLAGQDYEQYF. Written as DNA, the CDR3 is TGTGCCAGCAGTTTGGCGGGACAGGACTACGAGCAGTACTTC.

CDR3 protein: CASSLDRGDEKLFF. As DNA, the CDR3 is TGCGCCAGCAGCTTGGACAGGGGAGATGAAAAACTGTTTTTT. This rearrangement joins TRBV5-1 to TRBJ1-4; TRBD1 agrees at 7 bases. The CDR3 length is 14 residues. Germline values: CDR1 SGHRS, CDR2 YFSETQ. V lost 0 bases to trimming and J lost 6 bases; unmatched junction nucleotides: 2.

CDR3 in amino acids: CASSESAGVGSNQPQHF. CDR3 coding DNA: TGCGCCAGCAGTGAGAGCGCCGGGGTAGGGAGCAATCAGCCCCAGCATTTT. This rearrangement joins TRBV10-2 to TRBJ1-5; D not certain. The CDR3 runs 17 residues. In germline, CDR1 is WSHSY, CDR2 SAAADI. Trimming took 2 bases from V and 1 from J, leaving 15 bases between them.

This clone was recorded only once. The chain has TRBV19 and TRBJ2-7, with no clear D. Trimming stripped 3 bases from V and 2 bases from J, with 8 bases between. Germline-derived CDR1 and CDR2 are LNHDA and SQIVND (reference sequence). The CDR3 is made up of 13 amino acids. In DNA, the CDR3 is TGTGCCAGTAGTATGGCAGGTACCTACGAGCAGTACTTC. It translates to CASSMAGTYEQYF.

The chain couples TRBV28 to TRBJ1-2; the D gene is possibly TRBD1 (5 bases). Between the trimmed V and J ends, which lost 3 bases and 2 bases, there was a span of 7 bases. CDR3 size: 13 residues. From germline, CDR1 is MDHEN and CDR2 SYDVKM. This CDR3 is CASSLEGNYGYTF. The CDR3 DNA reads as TGTGCCAGCAGTTTGGAGGGGAACTATGGCTACACCTTC.

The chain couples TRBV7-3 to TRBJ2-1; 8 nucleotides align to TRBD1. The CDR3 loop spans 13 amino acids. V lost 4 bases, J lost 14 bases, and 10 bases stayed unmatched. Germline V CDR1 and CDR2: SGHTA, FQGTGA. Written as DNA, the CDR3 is TGTGCCAGCAGCTCCCCCGGGGCAGGGGGCAAGTTCTTC. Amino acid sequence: CASSSPGAGGKFF. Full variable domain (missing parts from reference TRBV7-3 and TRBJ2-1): GAGVSQTPSNKVTEKGKYVELRCDPISGHTALYWYRQSLGQGPEFLIYFQGTGAADDSGLPNDRFFAVRPEGSVSTLKIQRTERGDSAVYLCASSSPGAGGKFFGPGTRLTVL.

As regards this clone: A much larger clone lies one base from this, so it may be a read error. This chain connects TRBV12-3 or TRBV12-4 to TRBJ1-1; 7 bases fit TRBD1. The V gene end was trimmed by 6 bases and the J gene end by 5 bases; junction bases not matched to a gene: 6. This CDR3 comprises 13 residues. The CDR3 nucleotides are TGTGCCAGCAGACCAGGGGGGAGAACTGAAGCTTTCTTT. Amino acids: CASRPGGRTEAFF.

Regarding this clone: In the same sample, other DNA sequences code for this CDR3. The CDR3 spells CASSLDRGGYTF. CDR3 bases: TGTGCCAGCAGCTTAGACCGAGGAGGCTACACCTTC. J is TRBJ1-2 and V is TRBV7-9; the D is unclear. V dropped 1 base and J dropped 8 bases, with 8 bases sitting between them. There are 12 residues in the CDR3. CDR1 is SEHNR, CDR2 FQNEAQ, per germline (reference sequence).

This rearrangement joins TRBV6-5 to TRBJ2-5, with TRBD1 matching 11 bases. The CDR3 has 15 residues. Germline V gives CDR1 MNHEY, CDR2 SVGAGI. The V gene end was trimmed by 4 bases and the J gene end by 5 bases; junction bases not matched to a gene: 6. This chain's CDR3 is CASSSRTGGFETQYF. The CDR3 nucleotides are TGTGCCAGCAGTTCCCGGACAGGGGGCTTTGAGACCCAGTACTTC.

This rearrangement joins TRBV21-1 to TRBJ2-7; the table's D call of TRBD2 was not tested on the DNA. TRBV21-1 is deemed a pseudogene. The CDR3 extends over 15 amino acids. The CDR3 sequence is CASSKAAGVNYEQYF. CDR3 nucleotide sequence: TGTGCCAGCAGCAAAGCGGCGGGCGTTAACTACGAGCAGTACTTC.

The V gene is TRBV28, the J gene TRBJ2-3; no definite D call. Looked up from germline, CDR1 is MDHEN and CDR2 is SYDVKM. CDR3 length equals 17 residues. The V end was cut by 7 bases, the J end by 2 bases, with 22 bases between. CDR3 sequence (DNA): TGTGCCAGCACCCCCGGTAGGAGTCTCGGGTCCACAGATACGCAGTATTTT. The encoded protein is CASTPGRSLGSTDTQYF.

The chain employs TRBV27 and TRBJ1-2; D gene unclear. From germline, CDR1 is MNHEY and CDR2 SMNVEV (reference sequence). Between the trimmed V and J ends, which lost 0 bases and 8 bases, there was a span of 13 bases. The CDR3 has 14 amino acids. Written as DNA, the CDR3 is TGTGCCAGCAGTTTATCTCCTTTAGGAGGCGGCTACACCTTC. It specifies CASSLSPLGGGYTF.

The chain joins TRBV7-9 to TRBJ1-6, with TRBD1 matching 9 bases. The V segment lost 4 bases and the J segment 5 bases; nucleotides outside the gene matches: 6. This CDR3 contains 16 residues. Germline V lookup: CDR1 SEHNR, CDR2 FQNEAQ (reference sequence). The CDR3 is CASSSPDRGDNSPLHF. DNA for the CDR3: TGTGCCAGCAGCTCCCCGGACAGGGGAGATAATTCACCCCTCCACTTT.

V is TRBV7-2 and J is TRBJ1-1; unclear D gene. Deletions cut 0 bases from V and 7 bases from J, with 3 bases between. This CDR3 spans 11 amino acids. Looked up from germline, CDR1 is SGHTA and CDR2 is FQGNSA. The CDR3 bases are TGTGCCAGCAGCTTAGCCGGTGAAGCTTTCTTT. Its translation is CASSLAGEAFF.